This T cell receptor beta chain was recovered during a study of T-cell memory formation after mild COVID-19. The study, taken as a whole, reports: Nothing confirmed that second-wave clones peaking on day 37 were specific for SARS-CoV-2.

MiXCR, applied by TCRdb to the 5' RACE reads, yields one record per CDR3 protein. In the table there are approximately 60,000 distinct CDR3 sequences, about a tenth of which are singletons. The germline V gene encodes CDR1 SGHNT and CDR2 YYREEE (reference sequence). Trimming removed 6 bases from V and 5 bases from J, with 14 bases in between. The CDR3 length is 13 residues. In the case of this clonotype: Its target is unknown.

V gene TRBV5-4 combines with J gene TRBJ2-5, with D perhaps TRBD1 (5 bases). This clonotype was sampled from a man between 18 and 29 years old who had mild COVID-19 (a few samples of this study predate the infection). Cell type and time point are not known. The source material was PBMCs or a T cell subset sorted from them (not recorded which). CDR3 residues: CASTSGPRETQYF. The CDR3 region has the DNA TGTGCCAGCACCTCAGGGCCTCGGGAGACCCAGTACTTC.